These T cell receptor beta chains were read from a single sample in a study of spatial heterogeneity in lung cancer. One entry per CDR3 protein results from TCRdb running MiXCR on the 5' RACE reads. The data show fewer than 5,500 distinct CDR3 sequences, about 8.8% seen once. The material sequenced was lung tumor tissue, taken at surgery. The receptors here all came from a female donor with early-stage non-small cell lung cancer. Each CDR3 is given with its conserved first and last residue. A D gene is named only where the DNA matches it firmly. Clone sizes are given selectively: once, few, many, or a class where the clone is expanded.

many,NA,TRBJ2-5,TRBV5-4,TGTGCCAGCAGCTTAATACCTGCGGAGACCCAGTACTTC,CASSLIPAETQYF
medium-sized,NA,TRBJ1-6,TRBV20-1,TGCAGTGCTAGGGGCCCAAATTCACCCCTCCACTTT,CSARGPNSPLHF
medium-sized,NA,TRBJ2-7,TRBV7-9,TGTGCCAGCAGCAAAAGTTACGAGCAGTACTTC,CASSKSYEQYF
few,TRBD1,TRBJ2-6,TRBV11-1,TGTGCCAGCAGCTTAGGAAACAGGGGGCTGACTGGGGCCAACGTCCTGACTTTC,CASSLGNRGLTGANVLTF
many,TRBD1,TRBJ2-3,TRBV7-2,TGTGCCAGCATCCACACAGGGGTCCGGAGCACAGATACGCAGTATTTT,CASIHTGVRSTDTQYF
medium-sized,NA,TRBJ1-2,TRBV10-2,TGCGCCAGCAGTACAGCACCAACATCCTATGGCTACACCTTC,CASSTAPTSYGYTF
medium-sized,TRBD2,TRBJ2-1,TRBV20-1,TGCAGTGCTAGCATCACTAGCGGGAGGATCGGTGAGCAGTTCTTC,CSASITSGRIGEQFF
medium-sized,TRBD2,TRBJ2-3,TRBV20-1,TGCAGTGCTTTCCTAGCGGGGGGGCCCCGGATCGCGCAGTATTTT,CSAFLAGGPRIAQYF
medium-sized,NA,TRBJ2-3,TRBV9,TGTGCCAGCAAGGGAACAGCTAGCACAGATACGCAGTATTTT,CASKGTASTDTQYF
medium-sized,NA,TRBJ2-2,TRBV2,TGTGCCAGCAGTCTGGACACCGGGGAGCTGTTTTTT,CASSLDTGELFF
many,TRBD2,TRBJ2-5,TRBV6-2/TRBV6-3,TGTGCCAGCAGTTCTCTAGCGGGTGAGGAGTACTTC,CASSSLAGEEYF
NA,NA,TRBJ1-2,TRBV28,TGTGCCAGCAGTGCAGTAAACTATGGCTACACCTTC,CASSAVNYGYTF
NA,TRBD1,TRBJ2-5,TRBV28,TGTGCCAGCAGTTTACCGACAGGGGCGGAGACCCAGTACTTC,CASSLPTGAETQYF
medium-sized,NA,TRBJ2-2,TRBV9,TGTGCCAGCAGCGTAGTGGACACCGGGGAGCTGTTTTTT,CASSVVDTGELFF
NA,NA,TRBJ2-7,TRBV4-3,TGCGCCAGCAGCCAAGATCTCCACAGGGCTGGATTTAACTTC,CASSQDLHRAGFNF
many,NA,TRBJ2-2,TRBV5-1,TGCGCCAGCAGCTTGGTGGAGCAAAGGAACACCGGGGAGCTGTTTTTT,CASSLVEQRNTGELFF
medium-sized,NA,TRBJ1-2,TRBV5-4,TGTGCCAGCAGCTTGGCCCCGGGACCTGGTGGCGGCTACACCTTC,CASSLAPGPGGGYTF
many,NA,TRBJ1-2,TRBV29-1,TGCAGCGTTGCGTCGCGGGCCGAGGGTGGCAATGGCTACACCTTC,CSVASRAEGGNGYTF
medium-sized,NA,TRBJ2-3,TRBV28,TGTGCCAGCAGTTTAGGTCTAGCAGCTAGCACAGATACGCAGTATTTT,CASSLGLAASTDTQYF